The 32 T cell receptor beta chains below come from one sample, sequenced in a study of T-cell memory formation after mild COVID-19. A single record per CDR3 protein comes from TCRdb applying MiXCR to the 5' RACE reads. Counted here are fewer than 250,000 distinct CDR3 sequences, 15% occurring once; the ten biggest clones make up 2% to 2.5%. The sample taken for sequencing was PBMCs or a T cell subset sorted from them (not recorded which). These receptors all stem from an adult woman who had mild COVID-19 (a few samples of this study predate the infection). Cell type and time point are not known.

The chain couples TRBV21-1 to TRBJ2-1; TRBD2, as called in the table, went unchecked against the DNA. TRBV21-1 is marked as a pseudogene. The CDR3 has 16 residues. The CDR3 sequence is CASSNRVAVIYNEQFF. The CDR3 nucleotides are TGTGCCAGCAGCAATCGAGTAGCGGTAATCTACAATGAGCAGTTCTTC.

A few counts support this clonotype. CDR3 region: CASSLTEYNEQFF. The DNA for the CDR3 is TGTGCCAGCAGCTTAACAGAATACAATGAGCAGTTCTTC. This chain joins TRBV7-2 and TRBJ2-1; D call uncertain. This CDR3 is built from 13 residues. The V and J ends lost 2 bases and 4 bases respectively, with 6 bases between them. Germline CDR1 is SGHTA and CDR2 is FQGNSA.

V and J are TRBV4-2 and TRBJ1-5; 12 nucleotides agree with TRBD1. Unmatched junction bases numbered 9, after V lost 1 base and J lost 2 bases. The germline CDR1 and CDR2 sequences are LGHNA and YNFKEQ. The CDR3 runs 19 residues. Written as DNA, the CDR3 is TGTGCCAGCAGCCAAGCTCAGGGACAGGGGGCGCGTGGCAATCAGCCCCAGCATTTT. Its protein is CASSQAQGQGARGNQPQHF.

This chain links TRBV2 with TRBJ1-2; D unresolved. The CDR3 is 15 residues long. V was shortened by 2 bases and J by 5 bases, with 15 bases between the two germline ends. CDR1 is SNHLY and CDR2 is FYNNEI in the germline V gene. In DNA, the CDR3 is TGTGCCAGCAGTGAATACCGACTTAACGATTATGGCTACACCTTC. Amino acid sequence: CASSEYRLNDYGYTF.

In its sample, this clonotype was seen a few times. The chain uses TRBV5-6 and TRBJ2-7; TRBD1 matches at 9 bases. J lost 2 bases, V lost 4 bases, and 7 bases had no gene match. The CDR3 contains 15 residues. CDR1 is SGHDT and CDR2 is YYEEEE in the germline V gene. CDR3 in DNA: TGTGCCAGCAGCCGTGACCGGACAGGGGCCTACGAGCAGTACTTC. The encoded protein is CASSRDRTGAYEQYF.

The chain combines TRBV24-1 with TRBJ2-1; 8 bases are a match to TRBD2. The germline CDR1 and CDR2 sequences are KGHDR and SFDVKD. Trimming at V came to 3 bases and at J to 1 base, leaving 13 bases not matched to a gene. CDR3 length: 19 amino acids. CDR3 amino acids: CATSDSPGGPSWSYNEQFF. CDR3 in DNA: TGTGCCACCAGTGATAGCCCGGGAGGGCCCTCGTGGTCCTACAATGAGCAGTTCTTC.

This clonotype has a handful of counts. The chain couples TRBV28 to TRBJ1-3; D gene unclear. The germline gives CDR1 MDHEN, CDR2 SYDVKM. V was cut by 2 bases and J by 2 bases, with 1 base left in between. The CDR3 has 12 amino acids. DNA of the CDR3: TGTGCCAGCAGTTTAGCTGGAAACACCATATATTTT. Translating it yields CASSLAGNTIYF. The entire variable domain, with the rest obtained from reference TRBV28 and TRBJ1-3, is as follows: DVKVTQSSRYLVKRTGEKVFLECVQDMDHENMFWYRQDPGLGLRLIYFSYDVKMKEKGDIPEGYSVSREKKERFSLILESASTNQTSMYLCASSLAGNTIYFGEGSWLTVV.

V is TRBV20-1 and J is TRBJ2-3, with D perhaps matching TRBD2 (5 bases). This CDR3 is 13 amino acids long. Germline-derived CDR1 and CDR2 are DFQATT and SNEGSKA (reference sequence). V shed 6 bases and J shed 1 base, with 11 bases lying between them. Here the CDR3 reads CSASNGGTDTQYF. The DNA for the CDR3 is TGCAGTGCGAGCAACGGGGGCACAGATACGCAGTATTTT.

This clonotype was seen more than once but under ten times. The chain is built from TRBV5-4 and TRBJ1-5, with D possibly matching TRBD1 (5 bases). This CDR3 region has 17 residues. Between the trimmed V and J ends, which lost 0 bases and 0 bases, there was a span of 13 bases. Germline CDR1 reads SGHNT; CDR2 reads YYREEE (reference sequence). The CDR3 coding sequence is TGTGCCAGCAGCTTGGGGCCGCCTCAGGGTAGCAATCAGCCCCAGCATTTT. This encodes CASSLGPPQGSNQPQHF.

The chain uses TRBV2 and TRBJ1-1; TRBD1 matches at 7 bases. With 7 bases clipped from V and 5 bases from J, the junction kept 13 bases outside the gene matches. CDR3 length: 15 amino acids. Per the germline V gene, CDR1 is SNHLY and CDR2 is FYNNEI. This CDR3 reads CASIAQPTGMTEAFF. The CDR3 DNA reads as TGTGCCAGCATTGCCCAACCGACAGGGATGACTGAAGCTTTCTTT. Together with reference TRBV2 and TRBJ1-1, the CDR3 gives the full variable domain: EPEVTQTPSHQVTQMGQEVILRCVPISNHLYFYWYRQILGQKVEFLVSFYNNEISEKSEIFDDQFSVERPDGSNFTLKIRSTKLEDSAMYFCASIAQPTGMTEAFFGQGTRLTVV.

CDR3 nucleotides: TGTGCCAGTAGTGACAGGGGGTATGAGCAGTTCTTC. This sequence encodes CASSDRGYEQFF. The chain carries TRBV19 and TRBJ2-1, with 9 positions matching TRBD1. V lost 5 bases and J lost 8; bases outside the gene matches: 1. Per the germline V gene, CDR1 is LNHDA and CDR2 is SQIVND (reference sequence). CDR3 length: 12 residues.

On this clonotype itself: In this CDR3 the conserved last residue, phenylalanine or tryptophan, is missing, so a read error is likely. The DNA is omitted, as the CDR3 cannot be located on it reliably, and the CDR3 follows TCRdb's listing. The chain is built from TRBV28 and TRBJ1-2; no check of the table's D call, TRBD1, against the DNA was made. The germline gives CDR1 MDHEN, CDR2 SYDVKM. From its first to its last residue, the CDR3 has 12 amino acids. The CDR3 protein is CASSSLQGPPIL.

The J gene is TRBJ2-2, the V gene TRBV4-2; no clear D. The CDR3 covers 13 residues. V was shortened by 8 bases and J by 6 bases, with 13 bases between the two germline ends. Germline V gene lookup returns CDR1 LGHNA and CDR2 YNFKEQ. The CDR3 reads CASLKNPAGELFF. Written as DNA, the CDR3 is TGTGCCAGCCTCAAAAACCCTGCCGGGGAGCTGTTTTTT.

This clonotype was detected ten times or more. This chain links TRBV12-3 or TRBV12-4 with TRBJ1-5; D possibly corresponds to TRBD1 (5 bases). The CDR3 sequence is 14 residues long. Deletions cut 6 bases from V and 4 bases from J, with 13 bases between. In DNA, the CDR3 is TGTGCCAGCAGCGAGACGTCAGGGAATCAGCCCCAGCATTTT. Its translation: CASSETSGNQPQHF.

This clonotype was found a few times. The genes are TRBV5-6 and TRBJ2-1; tentatively, D is TRBD1 (5 bases). There are 12 residues in the CDR3. The germline CDR1 and CDR2 sequences are SGHDT and YYEEEE. V shed 4 bases and J shed 8 bases, with 10 bases lying between them. This chain's CDR3 is CASSRTRDEQFF. CDR3 nucleotide sequence: TGTGCCAGCAGCCGGACACGCGATGAGCAGTTCTTC.

The V gene is TRBV7-3, the J gene TRBJ2-1; 7 positions match TRBD1. V lost 0 bases and J lost 6; bases outside the gene matches: 5. Germline CDR1 reads SGHTA; CDR2 reads FQGTGA. This CDR3 has 15 amino acids. The CDR3 DNA reads as TGTGCCAGCAGCTTAACGTCGAGGGGGCTCAATGAGCAGTTCTTC. Its translation: CASSLTSRGLNEQFF.

The chain couples TRBV3-1 to TRBJ2-1; tentative D call: TRBD2 (5 bases). The germline CDR1 and CDR2 sequences are LGHDT and YNNKEL (reference sequence). The ends were cut back, 1 base at V and 6 bases at J, with 10 bases in the middle. The CDR3 contains 14 residues. CDR3: CASSQGVEGNEQFF. The CDR3 DNA follows: TGTGCCAGCAGCCAAGGAGTAGAGGGCAATGAGCAGTTCTTC.

There are many counts of this clonotype. The chain couples TRBV2 to TRBJ2-7; the match to TRBD1 covers 10 bases. Germline V lookup: CDR1 SNHLY, CDR2 FYNNEI. V lost 10 bases to trimming and J lost 0 bases; unmatched junction nucleotides: 3. The CDR3 length is 13 residues. CDR3 sequence: CAMRTGGSYEQYF. The CDR3 region has the DNA TGTGCCATGCGGACAGGGGGCTCCTACGAGCAGTACTTC.

The rearrangement uses TRBV4-1 and TRBJ2-1; a weak D match, TRBD2 (7 bases). The CDR3 contains 15 residues. V dropped 3 bases and J dropped 8 bases, with 17 bases sitting between them. Per the germline V gene, CDR1 is MGHRA and CDR2 is YSYEKL. CDR3 DNA sequence: TGCGCCAGCAGCCATCGGGGGGCCGTCGGGCATGAGCAGTTCTTC. Translating gives CASSHRGAVGHEQFF.

The chain joins TRBV6-4 to TRBJ2-5; D not resolved. The germline gives CDR1 MRHNA, CDR2 SNTAGT. The CDR3 is 13 amino acids. Trimming cost V 2 bases and J 6 bases, with 10 bases left between them. In DNA form, the CDR3 reads TGTGCCAGCAGTGACCAGGACCCTAAGACCCAGTACTTC. This sequence encodes CASSDQDPKTQYF.

This clonotype was seen a few times. The chain joins TRBV5-1 to TRBJ2-7; 8 bases are shared with TRBD2. This CDR3 is built from 15 residues. V shed 4 bases and J 4 bases; nucleotides not matched to a gene: 10. Germline CDR1 and CDR2: SGHRS and YFSETQ. CDR3 sequence reads: CASSIGAGDPYEQYF. The CDR3 DNA reads as TGCGCCAGCAGCATAGGAGCGGGGGACCCTTACGAGCAGTACTTC.

This clonotype was observed a handful of times. The rearrangement joins TRBV2 to TRBJ2-7; D unclear. CDR1 and CDR2 from the germline V gene are SNHLY and FYNNEI. This CDR3 is 14 amino acids long. V lost 6 bases, J lost 0 bases, and 12 bases lay in between. The chain's CDR3 is CASRKDRNSYEQYF. In nucleotides, the CDR3 is TGTGCCAGCAGAAAGGACCGTAACTCCTACGAGCAGTACTTC.

A few counts support this clonotype. In DNA form, the CDR3 reads TGTGCCAGCAGCCGGGGACAGGGCCACACCGGGGAGCTGTTTTTT. Translated, it gives CASSRGQGHTGELFF. The gene calls are TRBV5-4 and TRBJ2-2, with 9 nucleotides matching TRBD1. The V and J ends lost 4 bases and 3 bases, in that order; junction bases with no gene match: 4. Germline CDR1 reads SGHNT; CDR2 reads YYREEE (reference sequence). This CDR3 region has 15 residues.

The rearrangement uses TRBV20-1 and TRBJ1-2; 10 positions agree with TRBD1. The CDR3 is 13 residues long. Germline V gene lookup returns CDR1 DFQATT and CDR2 SNEGSKA (reference sequence). V was clipped by 3 bases and J by 2 bases; unmatched bases: 0. This CDR3 reads CSARGQGNYGYTF. CDR3 DNA: TGCAGTGCTAGGGGACAGGGGAACTATGGCTACACCTTC.

The chain uses TRBV3-1 and TRBJ2-3, with D perhaps matching TRBD1 (6 bases). The CDR3 contains 16 residues. The germline V gene has CDR1 LGHDT and CDR2 YNNKEL (reference sequence). Trimming pared 4 bases from V and 2 bases from J, leaving 16 bases between. This CDR3 is CASSPQQGRATDTQYF. CDR3 in DNA: TGTGCCAGCAGCCCCCAGCAGGGGCGGGCCACAGATACGCAGTATTTT.

This clonotype was counted only a few times. The CDR3 nucleotides are TGCGCCAGCAGCCAACTAGCGGGAGTCGGCAATGAGCAGTTCTTC. It encodes CASSQLAGVGNEQFF. V is TRBV4-3 and J is TRBJ2-1, with TRBD2 matching 10 bases. The germline V gene encodes CDR1 LGHNA and CDR2 YSLEER. The CDR3 covers 15 residues. V trimming: 2 bases; J trimming: 6 bases; junction bases outside the gene matches: 4.

The chain couples TRBV24-1 to TRBJ1-5; 7 positions match TRBD1. The CDR3 loop spans 15 amino acids. With 3 bases clipped from V and 5 bases from J, the junction kept 6 bases outside the gene matches. Per the germline V gene, CDR1 is KGHDR and CDR2 is SFDVKD. In DNA form, the CDR3 reads TGTGCCACCAGTGATGCCCGACAGGGTGATCAGCCCCAGCATTTT. It specifies CATSDARQGDQPQHF.

This clonotype was found a few times. The V and J genes are TRBV15 and TRBJ2-7; D is ambiguous. The CDR3 loop spans 15 amino acids. Looked up from germline, CDR1 is LNHNV and CDR2 is YYDKDF (reference sequence). The V gene lost 2 bases and the J gene lost 2 bases, with 13 bases spanning the gap. CDR3 nucleotides: TGTGCCACCAGCAGACCTGACGAAGTAACCTACGAGCAGTACTTC. This codes for CATSRPDEVTYEQYF.

The V call is TRBV7-2, the J call TRBJ2-7, with 14 bases aligning to TRBD2. V lost 6 bases to trimming and J lost 5 bases; unmatched junction nucleotides: 9. CDR1 is SGHTA, CDR2 FQGNSA, per germline. The CDR3 has 16 residues. The CDR3 DNA is TGTGCCAGCAGTAGAGGGACTAGCGGGAGTATCGACGAGCAGTACTTC. Its translation is CASSRGTSGSIDEQYF.

The CDR3 is CASSQGVILNEQYF. CDR3 nucleotide sequence: TGTGCCAGCAGCCAAGGAGTCATTCTGAACGAGCAGTACTTC. This chain uses TRBV3-1 with TRBJ2-7; D remains unclear. Germline V gives CDR1 LGHDT, CDR2 YNNKEL (reference sequence). Trimming stripped 1 base from V and 5 bases from J, with 12 bases between. The CDR3 has 14 residues.

V usage is TRBV7-3 and J usage is TRBJ1-2; 7 bases agree with TRBD1. This CDR3 has 13 amino acids. CDR1 is SGHTA and CDR2 is FQGTGA in the germline V gene. Losses at the gene ends were 5 bases for V and 6 bases for J; bases not matched to a gene: 6. CDR3: CASSQGQGDGYTF. The CDR3 DNA sequence: TGTGCCAGCAGCCAAGGGCAGGGGGATGGCTACACCTTC. The full variable domain, completed using reference TRBV7-3 and TRBJ1-2, is GAGVSQTPSNKVTEKGKYVELRCDPISGHTALYWYRQSLGQGPEFLIYFQGTGAADDSGLPNDRFFAVRPEGSVSTLKIQRTERGDSAVYLCASSQGQGDGYTFGSGTRLTVV.

The table lists this clonotype with a few counts. This sequence joins TRBV5-1 and TRBJ2-5; D may match TRBD1 or TRBD2 (5 bases each). Germline V gene sequence: CDR1 SGHRS, CDR2 YFSETQ. The V and J ends lost 6 bases and 5 bases respectively, with 20 bases between them. The CDR3 loop spans 15 amino acids. CDR3 sequence reads: CASTPGSGASETQYF. CDR3 coding DNA: TGCGCCAGCACACCCGGGTCCGGGGCCTCGGAGACCCAGTACTTC.